This T cell receptor beta chain was retrieved from a study of T cells in women clearing cervical HPV infection. About the research overall: No precancer developed; the control's incident HPV16 infection cleared within 12 months.

Of note for this clone: The CDR3 end is not reached by the read, which stops 3 residues before it; the germline J gene fills it in.

Germline V gives CDR1 SGHVS, CDR2 FQNEAQ. The CDR3 covers 15 residues. All donors had a single incident cervical HPV16 infection, not prevalent. This table comes from immunoSEQ multiplex PCR, and its TCRdb copy is limited to in-frame clones, with some not included. This sample contains over 25,000 clones. This receptor was identified in a woman between 18 and 69 years old with a cervical HPV16 infection that either progressed to CIN3+ or cleared (not recorded which). Sequencing was performed on blood buffy coat. V gene TRBV7-8 combines with J gene TRBJ1-2; no definite D call. Partial CDR3 DNA: TGTGCCAGCAGCCCCGACACGAGCTCCTACAATGAC. It encodes CASSPDTSSYND. The full CDR3 is CASSPDTSSYNDYTF. Full variable domain (rest looked up from reference TRBV7-8 and TRBJ1-2): GAGVSQSPRYKVAKRGQDVALRCDPISGHVSLFWYQQALGQGPEFLTYFQNEAQLDKSGLPSDRFFAERPEGSVSTLKIQRTQQEDSAVYLCASSPDTSSYNDYTFGSGTRLTVV.